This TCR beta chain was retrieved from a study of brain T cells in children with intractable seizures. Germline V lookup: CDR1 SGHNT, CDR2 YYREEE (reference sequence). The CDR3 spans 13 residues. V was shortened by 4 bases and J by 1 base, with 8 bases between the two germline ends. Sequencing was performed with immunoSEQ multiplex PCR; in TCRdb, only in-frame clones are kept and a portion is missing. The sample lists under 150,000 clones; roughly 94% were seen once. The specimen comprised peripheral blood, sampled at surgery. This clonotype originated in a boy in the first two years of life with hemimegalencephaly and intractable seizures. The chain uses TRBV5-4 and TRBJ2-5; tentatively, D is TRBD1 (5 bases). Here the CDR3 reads CASSIDSQETQYF. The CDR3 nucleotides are TGTGCCAGCAGCATAGACAGCCAAGAGACCCAGTACTTC.